This TCR beta chain was captured by sequencing in a study of shared clonotypes between healthy human individuals. Germline V lookup: CDR1 MGHDK, CDR2 SYGVNS. The V gene lost 7 bases and the J gene lost 9 bases, with 16 bases spanning the gap. The CDR3 extends over 13 amino acids. Measured with immunoSEQ multiplex PCR; TCRdb has only the in-frame clones, and not every one. The sample lists under 150,000 clones; 65% to 75% were seen once. Recent vaccinations or acute infections were absent in the healthy HIV-negative adult donors. The chain couples TRBV25-1 to TRBJ2-1; a weak D match, TRBD2 (5 bases). This receptor was taken from a woman aged 25-40 years in good health. The sample was memory CD8+ T cells sorted from blood. Subset reported: CD45RO+ cells pooled with CCR7-negative TemRA cells. The CDR3 region is CASTEERLGEQFF. CDR3 coding DNA: TGTGCCAGCACTGAGGAGCGGTTGGGTGAGCAGTTCTTC. The whole variable domain, remainder taken from reference TRBV25-1 and TRBJ2-1, is EADIYQTPRYLVIGTGKKITLECSQTMGHDKMYWYQQDPGMELHLIHYSYGVNSTEKGDLSSESTVSRIRTEHFPLTLESARPSHTSQYLCASTEERLGEQFFGPGTRLTVL.